These T cell receptor beta chains were read from a single sample in a study of blood T cell repertoires in COVID-19. Generated by immunoSEQ multiplex PCR, the TCRdb table keeps only in-frame clones and is missing some. The data show about 300,000 clones, about 84% seen once. Sequencing input: peripheral blood. The origin of the receptors is a woman aged 50 to 60 with acute or convalescent COVID-19. Both conserved end residues are trimmed from each CDR3. Each record gives: D gene, V gene, J gene, CDR3 protein. The D gene is left open where the match is weak.

d_gene: -; v_gene: TRBV7-6; j_gene: TRBJ1-4; CDR3aa: ASSRQAEKLF
d_gene: TRBD2; v_gene: TRBV11-2; j_gene: TRBJ2-4; CDR3aa: ASSLGSGGPGNIQY
d_gene: -; v_gene: TRBV7-2; j_gene: TRBJ1-6; CDR3aa: ASSLGGGGNSPLH
d_gene: TRBD2; v_gene: TRBV19; j_gene: TRBJ2-3; CDR3aa: ASSARLAPLGDTQY
d_gene: -; v_gene: TRBV7-4; j_gene: TRBJ1-3; CDR3aa: ASSLRTDISGNTIY
d_gene: TRBD2; v_gene: TRBV2; j_gene: TRBJ2-2; CDR3aa: ASGSGGRTGELF
d_gene: -; v_gene: TRBV6-5; j_gene: TRBJ2-2; CDR3aa: ASSPHAGNTGELF
d_gene: TRBD2; v_gene: TRBV28; j_gene: TRBJ2-7; CDR3aa: ASTADLGLGYEQY
d_gene: -; v_gene: TRBV11-3; j_gene: TRBJ2-1; CDR3aa: ASSGAGYNEQF
d_gene: TRBD1; v_gene: TRBV9; j_gene: TRBJ2-7; CDR3aa: ASSRTGGGYEQY
d_gene: TRBD2; v_gene: TRBV9; j_gene: TRBJ2-1; CDR3aa: ASTKSAGGSYNEQF
d_gene: TRBD2; v_gene: TRBV19; j_gene: TRBJ2-7; CDR3aa: ASSRGVGLAGEKYEQY
d_gene: -; v_gene: TRBV5-1; j_gene: TRBJ1-1; CDR3aa: ASSLVTGGAEAF
d_gene: -; v_gene: TRBV9; j_gene: TRBJ1-5; CDR3aa: ASSVGLNSNQPQH
d_gene: TRBD1; v_gene: TRBV18; j_gene: TRBJ2-7; CDR3aa: ASSRDRGSYEQY
d_gene: TRBD1; v_gene: TRBV7-2; j_gene: TRBJ2-4; CDR3aa: ASSLPGGATKNIQY
d_gene: TRBD1; v_gene: TRBV6-5; j_gene: TRBJ1-1; CDR3aa: ASTQGAAMNTEAF
d_gene: TRBD1; v_gene: TRBV7-9; j_gene: TRBJ2-4; CDR3aa: ASSIWTGEAKNIQY
d_gene: -; v_gene: TRBV7-8; j_gene: TRBJ2-5; CDR3aa: ASSVEAETQY
d_gene: -; v_gene: TRBV9; j_gene: TRBJ1-2; CDR3aa: ASSVGLAGQGYGYT
d_gene: -; v_gene: TRBV3-1/TRBV3-2; j_gene: TRBJ1-1; CDR3aa: ASSLTGAEAF
d_gene: -; v_gene: TRBV5-6; j_gene: TRBJ1-2; CDR3aa: ASSSRDTDYGYT
d_gene: TRBD2; v_gene: TRBV4-1; j_gene: TRBJ2-1; CDR3aa: ASSQAGAGGSYNEQF
d_gene: -; v_gene: TRBV6-4; j_gene: TRBJ1-2; CDR3aa: ASSDSTGGGYT
d_gene: TRBD2; v_gene: TRBV29-1; j_gene: TRBJ2-1; CDR3aa: SVYVSSGTIYNEQF
d_gene: TRBD1; v_gene: TRBV7-9; j_gene: TRBJ1-4; CDR3aa: ASSLGTGYEKLF
d_gene: TRBD2; v_gene: TRBV6-2/TRBV6-3; j_gene: TRBJ2-7; CDR3aa: ASSYSMSSGGREQY
d_gene: -; v_gene: TRBV27; j_gene: TRBJ2-6; CDR3aa: ASSLAGTGANVLT
d_gene: -; v_gene: TRBV29-1; j_gene: TRBJ2-2; CDR3aa: SVARQGYTGELF
d_gene: -; v_gene: TRBV2; j_gene: TRBJ2-1; CDR3aa: ASSEARPGREPYNEQF
d_gene: -; v_gene: TRBV30; j_gene: TRBJ1-2; CDR3aa: AWRVGGANYGYT
d_gene: TRBD2; v_gene: TRBV5-1; j_gene: TRBJ2-1; CDR3aa: ASSSGLASYNEQF
d_gene: TRBD1; v_gene: TRBV7-7; j_gene: TRBJ2-7; CDR3aa: ASSLGTGASYEQY
d_gene: -; v_gene: TRBV29-1; j_gene: TRBJ2-5; CDR3aa: SVEGVRGQETQY
d_gene: TRBD2; v_gene: TRBV2; j_gene: TRBJ2-5; CDR3aa: ASSELAGLGETQY
d_gene: TRBD2; v_gene: TRBV4-2; j_gene: TRBJ2-5; CDR3aa: ASSPRTSGTPQETQY
d_gene: -; v_gene: TRBV19; j_gene: TRBJ1-2; CDR3aa: ASSAQDSVKGNYGYT
d_gene: TRBD2; v_gene: TRBV6-5; j_gene: TRBJ2-7; CDR3aa: ASRASGTYEQY
d_gene: TRBD2; v_gene: TRBV11-1; j_gene: TRBJ2-7; CDR3aa: ASSLRLAGTSYEQY
d_gene: TRBD1; v_gene: TRBV6-5; j_gene: TRBJ1-5; CDR3aa: ASSLTLQGYQPQH
d_gene: -; v_gene: TRBV20-1; j_gene: TRBJ1-4; CDR3aa: SPSSGGNEKLF
d_gene: -; v_gene: TRBV27; j_gene: TRBJ1-2; CDR3aa: ASSSLTATNYGYT